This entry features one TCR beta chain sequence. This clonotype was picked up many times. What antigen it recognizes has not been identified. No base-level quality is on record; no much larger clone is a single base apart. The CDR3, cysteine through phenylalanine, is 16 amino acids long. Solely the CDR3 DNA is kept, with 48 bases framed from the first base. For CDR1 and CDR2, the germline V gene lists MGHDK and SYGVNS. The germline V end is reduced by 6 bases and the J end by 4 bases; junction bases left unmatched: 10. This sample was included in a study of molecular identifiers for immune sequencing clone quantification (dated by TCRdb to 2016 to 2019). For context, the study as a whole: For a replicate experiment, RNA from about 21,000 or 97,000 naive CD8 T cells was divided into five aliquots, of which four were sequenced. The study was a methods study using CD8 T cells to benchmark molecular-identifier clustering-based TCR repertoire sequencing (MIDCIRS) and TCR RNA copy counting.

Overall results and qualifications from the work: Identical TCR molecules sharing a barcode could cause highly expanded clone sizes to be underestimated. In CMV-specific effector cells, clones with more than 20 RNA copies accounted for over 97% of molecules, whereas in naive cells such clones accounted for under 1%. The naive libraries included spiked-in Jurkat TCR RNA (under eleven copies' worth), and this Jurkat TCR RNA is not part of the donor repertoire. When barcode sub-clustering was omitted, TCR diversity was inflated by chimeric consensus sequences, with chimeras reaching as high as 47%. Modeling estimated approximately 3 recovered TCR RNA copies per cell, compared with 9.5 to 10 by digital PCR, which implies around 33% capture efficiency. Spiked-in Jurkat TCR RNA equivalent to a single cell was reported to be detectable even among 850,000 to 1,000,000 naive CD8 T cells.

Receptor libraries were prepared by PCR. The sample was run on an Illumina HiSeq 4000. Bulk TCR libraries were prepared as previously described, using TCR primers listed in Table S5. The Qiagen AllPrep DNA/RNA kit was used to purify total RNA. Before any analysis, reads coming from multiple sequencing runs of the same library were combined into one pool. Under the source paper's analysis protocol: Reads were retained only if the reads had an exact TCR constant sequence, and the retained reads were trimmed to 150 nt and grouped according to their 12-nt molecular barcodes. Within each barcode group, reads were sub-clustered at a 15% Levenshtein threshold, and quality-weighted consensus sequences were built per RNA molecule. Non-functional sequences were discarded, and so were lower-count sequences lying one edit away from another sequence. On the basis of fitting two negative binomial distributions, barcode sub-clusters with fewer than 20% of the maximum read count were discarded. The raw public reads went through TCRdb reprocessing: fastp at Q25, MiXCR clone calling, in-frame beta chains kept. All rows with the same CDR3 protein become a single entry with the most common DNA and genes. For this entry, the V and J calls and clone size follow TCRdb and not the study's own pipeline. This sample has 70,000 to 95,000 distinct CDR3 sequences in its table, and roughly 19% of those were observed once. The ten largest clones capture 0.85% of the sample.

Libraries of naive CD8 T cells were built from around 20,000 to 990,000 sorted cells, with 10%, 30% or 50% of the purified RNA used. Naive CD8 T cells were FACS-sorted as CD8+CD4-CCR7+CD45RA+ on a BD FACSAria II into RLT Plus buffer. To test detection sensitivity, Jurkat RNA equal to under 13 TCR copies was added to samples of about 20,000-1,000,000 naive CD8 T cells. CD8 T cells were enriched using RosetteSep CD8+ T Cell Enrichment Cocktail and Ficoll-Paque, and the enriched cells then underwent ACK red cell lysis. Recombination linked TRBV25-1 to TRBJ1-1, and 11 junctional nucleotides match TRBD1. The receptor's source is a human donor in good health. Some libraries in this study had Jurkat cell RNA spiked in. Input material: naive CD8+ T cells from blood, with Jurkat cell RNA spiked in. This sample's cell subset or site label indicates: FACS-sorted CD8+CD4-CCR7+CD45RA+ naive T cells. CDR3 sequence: CASRPFGTGGGTEAFF. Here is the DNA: TGTGCCAGCAGACCATTTGGGACAGGGGGAGGCACTGAAGCTTTCTTT.